The source of this T cell receptor beta chain is a study of cytomegalovirus exposure and HLA in healthy donors. Study-level information: As an earlier analysis found, about 179 million T cells yielded over 95 million unique TCR beta sequences.

Overall study findings and caveats: The study reported that TCR beta sequences accurately predicted HLA-A and HLA-B alleles in most subjects. Analysis performed later showed TCR beta chains linked to HLA being more clonally expanded than equally common others. CMV serostatus was the only immune exposure information that was available.

In regard to this clone: Its antigen is as yet unknown.

V lost 8 bases, J lost 5 bases, and 15 bases lay in between. The germline V gene has CDR1 SEHNR and CDR2 FQNEAQ (reference sequence). This CDR3 region has 13 residues. 60 Vbeta and 13 Jbeta primers were used in PCR. Repertoires were generated with immunoSEQ multiplex PCR, while TCRdb's copy carries only in-frame clones and drops some. The data hold 140,000 to 150,000 clones, with roughly 82% observed a single time. The TCR sequence derives from a man aged 25-40 years in good health and CMV-seronegative. The sample comprised PBMCs. The chain links TRBV7-9 to TRBJ2-5; D perhaps matches TRBD1 (5 bases). The CDR3 DNA sequence: TGTGCCAGCGGCCACCTGGGGCGGGAGACCCAGTACTTC. Translation gives CASGHLGRETQYF.